This T cell receptor beta chain was sequenced in a study of CD8+CD57+ T cells in acquired aplastic anemia (dated by TCRdb to 2017 to 2018). General notes on the study: A mean of roughly 3.2 ug of DNA, ranging from about 0.2 to 27.4 ug, was extracted from sorted CD4+ and CD8+ cells. For healthy donor samples, the average read count was about 10.8 million for CD4+ cells and approximately 11 million for CD8+ cells. What the work shows at the level of the full study, not this receptor alone: Between patients and healthy controls, no significant difference in CD8+ Simpson's diversity was found (P=0.060). Some 30 CD8+ CDR3 sequences were found to be shared between patients and controls, but these sequences appeared to be highly expressed in patients and within the immunodominant clones of the patients.

Genomic DNA was used as template for profiling of TCR beta VDJ combinations and CDR3 sequences. An Illumina HiSeq 2000 was used for TCR repertoire sequencing. The authors' pipeline ran thus. TRBV/TRBJ rearrangement plots, CDR3 size and DJ length profiles, and Simpson's diversity index were used to assess repertoires. Whichever DNA sequence was most abundant in the deep sequencing data was defined as the immunodominant clone. CDR3 amino acid sequences were screened for sharing across subjects and were compared with published repertoires and the VDJdb database. TCRdb itself trimmed the public reads at Q25 with fastp, ran MiXCR and retained productive beta chains. Each record represents a unique CDR3 protein, reported with the most common genes and DNA among its rows. Clone size and V and J calls follow TCRdb, not the original study. Recorded for this sample are about 170,000 distinct CDR3 sequences; 55% to 70% of them occurred a single time. The ten biggest clones cover roughly 44% of the sample.

The study deep-sequenced TCR repertoires of sorted CD4+ and CD8+ blood T cells from severe aplastic anemia patients and healthy subjects. Ficoll-Paque density gradient centrifugation was used to isolate peripheral blood mononuclear cells. CD4+ and CD8+ T cells were sorted by FACS or magnetic beads before DNA extraction. There are a few counts of this clonotype. The antigen it binds to is not known. The sample holds no much larger clone one base away, and base qualities are not on file. The sequenced material came from sorted CD4+, CD8+, or CD8+CD57+ T cells (not recorded which) from PBMCs. This TCR was sampled from a human donor in good health.

DNA sequence: TGTGCCAGCAGCCCGGCGGGGGAGGGCTATAGCAATCAGCCCCAGCATTTT. This yields the protein CASSPAGEGYSNQPQHF. The V gene is TRBV7-9 and the J gene is TRBJ1-5; TRBD1 could be the D gene, as 5 bases match. V is cut by 5 bases and J by 0 bases, and the space between the germline ends is 17 bases. From the germline V gene (reference sequence), CDR1 is SEHNR and CDR2 is FQNEAQ. The CDR3, from cysteine to phenylalanine, totals 17 residues. Solely the CDR3 DNA is kept, with 51 bases framed from the first base. Reference TRBV7-9 and TRBJ1-5 genes cover what lies past the CDR3, so the full variable domain is DTGVSQNPRHKITKRGQNVTFRCDPISEHNRLYWYRQTLGQGPEFLTYFQNEAQLEKSRLLSDRFSAERPKGSFSTLEIQRTEQGDSAMYLCASSPAGEGYSNQPQHFGDGTRLSIL.